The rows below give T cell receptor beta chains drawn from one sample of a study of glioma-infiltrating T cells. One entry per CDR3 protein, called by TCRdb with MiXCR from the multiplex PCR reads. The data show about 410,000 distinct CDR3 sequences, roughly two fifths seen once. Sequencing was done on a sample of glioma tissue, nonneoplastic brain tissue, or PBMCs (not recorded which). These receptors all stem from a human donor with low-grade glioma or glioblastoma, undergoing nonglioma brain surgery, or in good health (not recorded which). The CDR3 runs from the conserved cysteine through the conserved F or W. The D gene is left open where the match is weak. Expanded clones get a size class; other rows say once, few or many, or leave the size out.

CDR3nt: TGTGCCAGCAGCGAACCGCAAGGGGTCCAAGCTTTCTTT; CDR3aa: CASSEPQGVQAFF; v_gene: TRBV11-2; j_gene: TRBJ1-1; d_gene: .; len: 13; abundance: .
CDR3nt: TGCAGTGCTAGAAGGACAAGGAGGAACACCGAAGCTTTCTTT; CDR3aa: CSARRTRRNTEAFF; v_gene: TRBV20-1; j_gene: TRBJ1-1; d_gene: .; len: 14; abundance: .
CDR3nt: TGCAGCTTCCTGGGACAGATCGAGACCCAGTACTTC; CDR3aa: CSFLGQIETQYF; v_gene: TRBV29-1; j_gene: TRBJ2-5; d_gene: TRBD1; len: 12; abundance: .
CDR3nt: TGTGCCAACAGGGGGGGAACGCAGTATTTT; CDR3aa: CANRGGTQYF; v_gene: TRBV12-3/TRBV12-4; j_gene: TRBJ2-3; d_gene: .; len: 10; abundance: .
CDR3nt: TGTGCCAGCAGTCCTTACAGGGTGGCGTACACTGAAGCTTTCTTT; CDR3aa: CASSPYRVAYTEAFF; v_gene: TRBV27; j_gene: TRBJ1-1; d_gene: .; len: 15; abundance: many
CDR3nt: TGCAGTGCCGGGCCCGGGACTGGGCGTTCAACCCTCCACTTT; CDR3aa: CSAGPGTGRSTLHF; v_gene: TRBV20-1; j_gene: TRBJ1-6; d_gene: .; len: 14; abundance: .
CDR3nt: TGTGCCAGCAGCCAAGATCGGACAGGGACCTACGAGCAGTACTTC; CDR3aa: CASSQDRTGTYEQYF; v_gene: TRBV4-2; j_gene: TRBJ2-7; d_gene: TRBD1; len: 15; abundance: few
CDR3nt: TGCGCCAGCAGCCAAGTAAACGAGGGTGGCTATGGCTACACCTTC; CDR3aa: CASSQVNEGGYGYTF; v_gene: TRBV4-3; j_gene: TRBJ1-2; d_gene: .; len: 15; abundance: .
CDR3nt: TGTGCCAGCAGACCTTCTCCCCCGCATGAGCAGTTCTTC; CDR3aa: CASRPSPPHEQFF; v_gene: TRBV27; j_gene: TRBJ2-1; d_gene: .; len: 13; abundance: many
CDR3nt: TGTGCCAGCAGCCCATCAGGGGGAGGGGAGCAGTACTTC; CDR3aa: CASSPSGGGEQYF; v_gene: TRBV7-3; j_gene: TRBJ2-7; d_gene: .; len: 13; abundance: few
CDR3nt: TGTGCCAGCAGTTACTCGGCGGGTACCGGGGAGCTGTTTTTT; CDR3aa: CASSYSAGTGELFF; v_gene: TRBV6-5; j_gene: TRBJ2-2; d_gene: .; len: 14; abundance: many
CDR3nt: TGTGCCAGCAGTTTAGTGGAGAATGAGCAGTTCTTC; CDR3aa: CASSLVENEQFF; v_gene: TRBV12-3/TRBV12-4; j_gene: TRBJ2-1; d_gene: .; len: 12; abundance: .
CDR3nt: TGCAGTGCTAGAGAGTGGACAGGACGGCCTATGAACACTGAAGCTTTCTTT; CDR3aa: CSAREWTGRPMNTEAFF; v_gene: TRBV20-1; j_gene: TRBJ1-1; d_gene: TRBD1; len: 17; abundance: few
CDR3nt: TGCAGTACCACGGGGACCGATGAGCAGTTCTTC; CDR3aa: CSTTGTDEQFF; v_gene: TRBV20-1; j_gene: TRBJ2-1; d_gene: .; len: 11; abundance: many
CDR3nt: TGTGCCAGCAGCCCCATACAGAGTTGGGACGGAGACTACAATGAGCAGTTCTTC; CDR3aa: CASSPIQSWDGDYNEQFF; v_gene: TRBV6-2/TRBV6-3; j_gene: TRBJ2-1; d_gene: .; len: 18; abundance: many
CDR3nt: TGTGCCAGCAGTTACTTTTTAGCGGGAGCAGGAGATACGCAGTATTTT; CDR3aa: CASSYFLAGAGDTQYF; v_gene: TRBV6-2/TRBV6-3; j_gene: TRBJ2-3; d_gene: TRBD2; len: 16; abundance: .
CDR3nt: TGTGCCAGCACCCTGACAGGGGAGACCCAGTACTTC; CDR3aa: CASTLTGETQYF; v_gene: TRBV6-2/TRBV6-3; j_gene: TRBJ2-5; d_gene: TRBD1; len: 12; abundance: many
CDR3nt: TGTGCCAGCAGTTTTCGCGGGAGCAGCACCGGGGAGCTGTTTTTT; CDR3aa: CASSFRGSSTGELFF; v_gene: TRBV28; j_gene: TRBJ2-2; d_gene: TRBD2; len: 15; abundance: .
CDR3nt: TGTGCCAGCAGTTACGTGGGGCCAGGGGCCTTTGAGCAGTACTTC; CDR3aa: CASSYVGPGAFEQYF; v_gene: TRBV6-5; j_gene: TRBJ2-7; d_gene: .; len: 15; abundance: .
CDR3nt: TGTGCCAGCATCCCCCCGGGACAGGGGACGACTAATGAAAAACTGTTTTTT; CDR3aa: CASIPPGQGTTNEKLFF; v_gene: TRBV27; j_gene: TRBJ1-4; d_gene: TRBD1; len: 17; abundance: many
CDR3nt: TGTGCCAGCTCCCGGGCTAACGACGGCAATCAGCCCCAGCATTTT; CDR3aa: CASSRANDGNQPQHF; v_gene: TRBV18; j_gene: TRBJ1-5; d_gene: .; len: 15; abundance: .
CDR3nt: TGCAGTGCTGGACAGGGGTCCTACGAGCAGTACTTC; CDR3aa: CSAGQGSYEQYF; v_gene: TRBV20-1; j_gene: TRBJ2-7; d_gene: TRBD1; len: 12; abundance: .
CDR3nt: TGCGCCAGCAGCCAAGATTTCAAGTTCTCTACCTACGAGCAGTACTTC; CDR3aa: CASSQDFKFSTYEQYF; v_gene: TRBV4-3; j_gene: TRBJ2-7; d_gene: .; len: 16; abundance: few
CDR3nt: TGTGCCAGCAGCCGGATACAGGGGAGCTCTGGAAACACCATATATTTT; CDR3aa: CASSRIQGSSGNTIYF; v_gene: TRBV11-2; j_gene: TRBJ1-3; d_gene: TRBD1; len: 16; abundance: few
CDR3nt: TGTGCCAGCAGTGAAAGTAGGGTTTCGGCTGAAGCTTTCTTT; CDR3aa: CASSESRVSAEAFF; v_gene: TRBV6-1; j_gene: TRBJ1-1; d_gene: .; len: 14; abundance: many
CDR3nt: TGTGCCAGCAGTTATTGGCTAGCGGGGAGCTCCTACAATGAGCAGTTCTTC; CDR3aa: CASSYWLAGSSYNEQFF; v_gene: TRBV6-2/TRBV6-3; j_gene: TRBJ2-1; d_gene: TRBD2; len: 17; abundance: many
CDR3nt: TGTGCCAGCAGCTTAGCGCTAATTCCGAGCTCCTACAATGAGCAGTTCTTC; CDR3aa: CASSLALIPSSYNEQFF; v_gene: TRBV7-6; j_gene: TRBJ2-1; d_gene: .; len: 17; abundance: .
CDR3nt: TGTGCCAGCAGCTTAGTCCGAGGGGGCGCTGGGTTGTACGAGCAGTACTTC; CDR3aa: CASSLVRGGAGLYEQYF; v_gene: TRBV11-2; j_gene: TRBJ2-7; d_gene: TRBD1; len: 17; abundance: .
CDR3nt: TGTGCCAGCAGCTTAGGATCATCCGTATATCAGCCCCAGCATTTT; CDR3aa: CASSLGSSVYQPQHF; v_gene: TRBV7-2; j_gene: TRBJ1-5; d_gene: .; len: 15; abundance: few
CDR3nt: TGTGCCAGCAGTTTATCAGACAGGGTCGGTGGCTACACCTTC; CDR3aa: CASSLSDRVGGYTF; v_gene: TRBV28; j_gene: TRBJ1-2; d_gene: TRBD1; len: 14; abundance: many
CDR3nt: TGTGCCAGCAGTTTAAAGCCAGAGGGCGAGCAGTACTTC; CDR3aa: CASSLKPEGEQYF; v_gene: TRBV12-3/TRBV12-4; j_gene: TRBJ2-7; d_gene: .; len: 13; abundance: .
CDR3nt: TGTGCCAGCAGCTTTAGACTCGGGGGCACAGATACGCAGTATTTT; CDR3aa: CASSFRLGGTDTQYF; v_gene: TRBV7-2; j_gene: TRBJ2-3; d_gene: .; len: 15; abundance: .
CDR3nt: TGTGCCATCAGTGGGGACAGCAACACTGAAGCTTTCTTT; CDR3aa: CAISGDSNTEAFF; v_gene: TRBV10-3; j_gene: TRBJ1-1; d_gene: TRBD1; len: 13; abundance: .
CDR3nt: TGCGCCAGCAGCCAACAGGAGAACACTGAAACTTTCTTT; CDR3aa: CASSQQENTETFF; v_gene: TRBV4-1; j_gene: TRBJ1-1; d_gene: .; len: 13; abundance: .
CDR3nt: TGTGCCATCAGTGAGCACGGGGAAGGCGTAGATGAGCAGTTCTTC; CDR3aa: CAISEHGEGVDEQFF; v_gene: TRBV10-3; j_gene: TRBJ2-1; d_gene: .; len: 15; abundance: .
CDR3nt: TGCGCCAGCAGCCCGTCTGGAAACACCATATATTTT; CDR3aa: CASSPSGNTIYF; v_gene: TRBV4-3; j_gene: TRBJ1-3; d_gene: .; len: 12; abundance: many
CDR3nt: TGTGCCATCAGTGAACCCGGGACAGGCATAATGACAGATACGCAGTATTTT; CDR3aa: CAISEPGTGIMTDTQYF; v_gene: TRBV10-3; j_gene: TRBJ2-3; d_gene: TRBD1; len: 17; abundance: few
CDR3nt: TGTCCCAGCAGTTACTCGGGGCAGCCCCAGCATTTT; CDR3aa: CPSSYSGQPQHF; v_gene: TRBV6-6; j_gene: TRBJ1-5; d_gene: .; len: 12; abundance: .
CDR3nt: TGTGCCAGCAGTTTCGGTCGGCAGCCCCAGCATTTT; CDR3aa: CASSFGRQPQHF; v_gene: TRBV28; j_gene: TRBJ1-5; d_gene: .; len: 12; abundance: many
CDR3nt: TGTGCCAGCAGCCTATCCGGGCACGAGCAGTACTTC; CDR3aa: CASSLSGHEQYF; v_gene: TRBV7-6; j_gene: TRBJ2-7; d_gene: .; len: 12; abundance: .
CDR3nt: TGTGACAGCAGTTTAGATAGGAGGGACACTGAAGCTTTCTTT; CDR3aa: CDSSLDRRDTEAFF; v_gene: TRBV28; j_gene: TRBJ1-1; d_gene: .; len: 14; abundance: .
CDR3nt: TGTGCCAGCAGTCCCACAGGGGTACAGCCCCAGCATTTT; CDR3aa: CASSPTGVQPQHF; v_gene: TRBV27; j_gene: TRBJ1-5; d_gene: TRBD1; len: 13; abundance: many
CDR3nt: TGTGCCAGCATCTCGGGGGCGGTAGCACATACCGGGGAGCTGTTTTTT; CDR3aa: CASISGAVAHTGELFF; v_gene: TRBV28; j_gene: TRBJ2-2; d_gene: .; len: 16; abundance: .
CDR3nt: TGTGCCAGCAGTTCCGGACAGGGCGGTACTGAAGCTTTCTTT; CDR3aa: CASSSGQGGTEAFF; v_gene: TRBV6-2/TRBV6-3; j_gene: TRBJ1-1; d_gene: TRBD1; len: 14; abundance: many
CDR3nt: TGTGCCAGCAGGACCCCGGATTCACCCCTCCACTTT; CDR3aa: CASRTPDSPLHF; v_gene: TRBV6-5; j_gene: TRBJ1-6; d_gene: .; len: 12; abundance: many
CDR3nt: TGCGCCAGCAGCCAAGATTACGGGGACGTGATCTCCTACAATGAGCAGTTCTTC; CDR3aa: CASSQDYGDVISYNEQFF; v_gene: TRBV4-1; j_gene: TRBJ2-1; d_gene: .; len: 18; abundance: .
CDR3nt: TGTGCCAGCAGCCTACAAGGGGGCGCAGGCTCACCCCTCCACTTT; CDR3aa: CASSLQGGAGSPLHF; v_gene: TRBV7-9; j_gene: TRBJ1-6; d_gene: TRBD1; len: 15; abundance: .
CDR3nt: TGTGCCAGTAGTTTCTTCACCCGAGACACTGAAGCTTTCTTT; CDR3aa: CASSFFTRDTEAFF; v_gene: TRBV19; j_gene: TRBJ1-1; d_gene: .; len: 14; abundance: .